This T cell receptor (beta chain) was sequenced for a study of cytomegalovirus exposure and HLA in healthy donors. The germline V gene has CDR1 SQVTM and CDR2 ANQGSEA. This CDR3 has 12 amino acids. V gave up 5 bases and J gave up 6 bases, with 13 bases separating them. Healthy bone marrow donors made up the cohort. The PCR employed 60 Vbeta primers together with 13 Jbeta primers. Profiled with immunoSEQ multiplex PCR; TCRdb holds only in-frame clones, not every one. Of some 210,000 clones detected, over 75% appear once; the ten largest clones hold roughly 10%. This sequence originates from a woman between 45 and 65 years old in good health and CMV-seropositive. The gene calls are TRBV29-1 and TRBJ1-2; the D gene is possibly TRBD1 (6 bases). Sequencing input: PBMCs. CDR3 in DNA: TGCAGCGTTCTTACAGGGATCGATGGCTACACCTTC. Its protein is CSVLTGIDGYTF.